The entry below describes one T cell receptor beta chain. The target antigen is unknown. The sample carries other DNA sequences with the same CDR3. The data belong to a study of shared clonotypes between healthy human individuals. Study observations and caveats: Shared clonotypes: 4.5% to 6% naive CD4, 3.5% to 4% naive CD8, roughly 2.4% memory CD4, about 0.4% memory CD8.

Assay execution proceeded at the deep level. Data came from immunoSEQ multiplex PCR; TCRdb stores just in-frame clones and leaves some out. The sample has around 1 million clones, 60% to 85% seen once. Germline V gene data show CDR1 as SNHLY and CDR2 as FYNNEI. The V gene lost 6 bases and the J gene lost 4 bases, with 7 bases spanning the gap. The CDR3 consists of 11 residues. The sequence derives from a man aged 18 to 29 in good health. V usage is TRBV2 and J usage is TRBJ2-7, with D hard to call. Sequencing was carried out using memory CD4+ T cells sorted from blood. Subset here: CD45RA-negative fraction. The chain's CDR3 is CASSEIYEQYF. CDR3 DNA sequence: TGTGCCAGCAGCGAGATATACGAGCAGTACTTC.